The 32 T cell receptor beta chains in this list originate from one sample, sequenced in a study of cytomegalovirus exposure and HLA in healthy donors. Amplification used 60 Vbeta primers and 13 Jbeta primers. Some clones are missing from TCRdb's copy, which holds only in-frame ones; the method was immunoSEQ multiplex PCR. The table shows about 97,000 clones, with 55% to 80% occurring only once. Input material: PBMCs. Source of these receptors: a man between 35 and 55 years old in good health and CMV-seronegative.

This chain connects TRBV5-1 to TRBJ2-1; 7 bases fit TRBD1. The CDR3 is made up of 16 amino acids. Trimming at V came to 0 bases and at J to 4 bases, leaving 7 bases not matched to a gene. Germline CDR1 SGHRS, CDR2 YFSETQ. The CDR3 protein is CASSLERQGPYNEQFF. In DNA form, the CDR3 reads TGCGCCAGCAGCTTGGAACGACAGGGCCCTTACAATGAGCAGTTCTTC.

The genes are TRBV7-9 and TRBJ1-4, with D maybe TRBD1 (6 bases). CDR1 SEHNR and CDR2 FQNEAQ come from the germline V gene (reference sequence). V lost 5 bases, J lost 0 bases, and 13 bases lay in between. There are 16 residues in the CDR3. This CDR3 is CASSGQDSATNEKLFF. CDR3 DNA sequence: TGTGCCAGCAGCGGGCAGGACAGTGCAACTAATGAAAAACTGTTTTTT.

This clone occurred once. CDR3 loop: CASSGLPRGGLETQYF. The CDR3 nucleotides are TGCGCCAGCAGCGGACTCCCGCGGGGGGGCCTGGAGACCCAGTACTTC. The J gene is TRBJ2-5, the V gene TRBV5-1; TRBD2 matches at 9 bases. This CDR3 comprises 16 residues. Germline V gene data show CDR1 as SGHRS and CDR2 as YFSETQ. The junction had 12 bases not matched to a gene; V was cut back by 4 bases and J by 5 bases.

The V gene is TRBV19, the J gene TRBJ1-6; TRBD1 might be the D (6 bases). Looked up from germline, CDR1 is LNHDA and CDR2 is SQIVND (reference sequence). The CDR3 runs 12 residues. The V end lost 5 bases, the J end lost 10 bases, and 9 bases lay between the germline ends. Here the CDR3 DNA reads TGTGCCAGTAGTTCGACAGGCTCACCCCTCCACTTT. It codes for CASSSTGSPLHF. Using reference TRBV19 and TRBJ1-6 for the parts outside the CDR3, the full variable domain is DGGITQSPKYLFRKEGQNVTLSCEQNLNHDAMYWYRQDPGQGLRLIYYSQIVNDFQKGDIAEGYSVSREKKESFPLTVTSAQKNPTAFYLCASSSTGSPLHFGNGTRLTVT.

The CDR3 bases are TGCAGCGCCGGGGGGGGGACAGGGACTGAAAAACTGTTTTTT. It is translated as CSAGGGTGTEKLFF. This sequence joins TRBV29-1 and TRBJ1-4; 9 bases line up with TRBD1. CDR1 SQVTM and CDR2 ANQGSEA come from the germline V gene. CDR3 length equals 14 residues. V was pared by 7 bases and J by 7 bases, with 10 bases of the junction left unmatched.

The count of this clone is one. V usage is TRBV7-2 and J usage is TRBJ2-3; possibly TRBD2 for D (6 bases). V was clipped by 5 bases and J by 2 bases, with 11 bases between them. There are 14 residues in the CDR3. The germline gives CDR1 SGHTA, CDR2 FQGNSA. CDR3: CASSPGLYTDTQYF. The CDR3 bases are TGTGCCAGCAGCCCGGGACTCTACACAGATACGCAGTATTTT.

V gene TRBV7-4 combines with J gene TRBJ1-6; D uncertain. This CDR3 has 18 amino acids. The germline CDR1 and CDR2 sequences are SGHVT and SQSDAQ. The V and J ends lost 5 bases and 2 bases respectively, with 19 bases between them. CDR3: CASSVQRRAVTYNSPLHF. Written as DNA, the CDR3 is TGTGCCAGCAGCGTACAAAGGCGGGCTGTGACCTATAATTCACCCCTCCACTTT.

The V call is TRBV29-1, the J call TRBJ2-7; 12 bases align to TRBD1. The junction had 3 bases not matched to a gene; V was cut back by 3 bases and J by 6 bases. Germline assignment: CDR1 SQVTM and CDR2 ANQGSEA. The length of the CDR3 is 13 residues. The CDR3 coding sequence is TGCAGCGTTGAGGGGGACAGGGGGCGCGAGCAGTACTTC. Translated: CSVEGDRGREQYF.

The CDR3 DNA is TGTGCCAGCGGTATAAACAGGGGAGGCTACACCTTC. Translating it yields CASGINRGGYTF. V and J are TRBV7-2 and TRBJ1-2; TRBD1 matches 7 bases. CDR3 length: 12 residues. Germline V gives CDR1 SGHTA, CDR2 FQGNSA. Unmatched junction bases numbered 8, after V lost 8 bases and J lost 8 bases.

This chain connects TRBV15 to TRBJ2-1; D call uncertain. CDR1 and CDR2 from the germline V gene are LNHNV and YYDKDF (reference sequence). V dropped 2 bases and J dropped 0 bases, with 8 bases sitting between them. CDR3 length equals 15 residues. CDR3 DNA sequence: TGTGCCACCAGCAGACTCCCGAGCTCCTACAATGAGCAGTTCTTC. Translating it yields CATSRLPSSYNEQFF.

This chain uses TRBV9 with TRBJ2-3, with D tentatively TRBD1 (5 bases). There are 16 residues in the CDR3. V lost 0 bases to trimming and J lost 2 bases, with 13 bases between them. The germline V gene encodes CDR1 SGDLS and CDR2 YYNGEE. The CDR3 reads CASSVATQVDTDTQYF. Here the CDR3 DNA reads TGTGCCAGCAGCGTAGCTACACAGGTGGACACAGATACGCAGTATTTT. Together with reference TRBV9 and TRBJ2-3, the CDR3 gives the full variable domain: DSGVTQTPKHLITATGQRVTLRCSPRSGDLSVYWYQQSLDQGLQFLIQYYNGEERAKGNILERFSAQQFPDLHSELNLSSLELGDSALYFCASSVATQVDTDTQYFGPGTRLTVL.

This clone appeared once. The chain links TRBV5-4 to TRBJ2-1, with 9 bases matching TRBD2. CDR3 length: 17 residues. Trimming removed 4 bases from V and 9 bases from J; junction bases left unmatched: 17. Germline V gene data show CDR1 as SGHNT and CDR2 as YYREEE (reference sequence). This CDR3 is CASSPYAERGVHLEQFF. The CDR3 bases are TGTGCCAGCAGCCCTTACGCAGAGCGGGGGGTTCACCTTGAGCAGTTCTTC.

The genes are TRBV2 and TRBJ2-5, with a tentative D call TRBD2 (6 bases). CDR1 is SNHLY and CDR2 is FYNNEI in the germline V gene. With 8 bases removed from V and 5 bases from J, the gap between germline ends came to 15 bases. This CDR3 region has 13 residues. In DNA, the CDR3 is TGTGCCAGCGTAGATCCAGGGAGGGAGACCCAGTACTTC. Protein: CASVDPGRETQYF.

This clone was found a few times. This chain links TRBV9 with TRBJ1-4; 9 positions match TRBD1. Germline CDR1 reads SGDLS; CDR2 reads YYNGEE. The CDR3 is made up of 15 amino acids. J gave up 8 bases and V 4 bases, and 9 bases lay outside the gene matches. The CDR3 coding sequence is TGTGCCAGCAGCCTATGGACAGGGGAGGGCGAAAAACTGTTTTTT. This translates into CASSLWTGEGEKLFF.

The genes are TRBV5-1 and TRBJ1-6; 11 bases match TRBD1. V gave up 4 bases and J gave up 0 bases; unmatched junction bases: 12. The CDR3 totals 20 residues. Looked up from germline, CDR1 is SGHRS and CDR2 is YFSETQ. CDR3 nucleotide sequence: TGCGCCAGCAGCAGACGGACAGGGGGCAGCTCGGGCTCCTATAATTCACCCCTCCACTTT. Protein sequence: CASSRRTGGSSGSYNSPLHF.

This rearrangement joins TRBV5-1 to TRBJ1-3, with D maybe TRBD1 (6 bases). Germline V gives CDR1 SGHRS, CDR2 YFSETQ. Trimming cost V 0 bases and J 1 base, with 11 bases left between them. The CDR3 runs 16 residues. The DNA for the CDR3 is TGCGCCAGCAGCTTGGGGGACATGGCTTCTGGAAACACCATATATTTT. It specifies CASSLGDMASGNTIYF.

The J gene is TRBJ2-5, the V gene TRBV5-1, with D maybe TRBD1 (5 bases). The CDR3 consists of 17 residues. Looked up from germline, CDR1 is SGHRS and CDR2 is YFSETQ. Deletions cut 5 bases from V and 1 base from J, with 21 bases between. This CDR3 reads CASRQGRNSDSQETQYF. CDR3 coding DNA: TGCGCCAGCAGGCAGGGAAGAAATTCCGATAGCCAAGAGACCCAGTACTTC.

The chain is built from TRBV5-6 and TRBJ2-3; TRBD2 aligns across 8 bases. This CDR3 has 15 amino acids. J lost 2 bases, V lost 5 bases, and 7 bases had no gene match. Germline V gene sequence: CDR1 SGHDT, CDR2 YYEEEE. The CDR3 is CASSEAGGSTDTQYF. The CDR3 DNA reads TGTGCCAGCAGTGAGGCGGGGGGCTCCACAGATACGCAGTATTTT.

This clone was found a few times. This chain connects TRBV19 to TRBJ2-7; 7 bases map to TRBD1. Germline assignment: CDR1 LNHDA and CDR2 SQIVND (reference sequence). This CDR3 spans 16 amino acids. V was clipped by 5 bases and J by 4 bases; unmatched bases: 14. In DNA form, the CDR3 reads TGTGCCAGTAGTCGAAGTAGAGGGACAGCCCTTTACGAGCAGTACTTC. Translation: CASSRSRGTALYEQYF.

This clone was seen more than once but under ten times. The chain joins TRBV27 to TRBJ2-7; D gene unclear. Trimming removed 3 bases from V and 2 bases from J, with 14 bases in between. Germline V gene lookup returns CDR1 MNHEY and CDR2 SMNVEV (reference sequence). The CDR3 length is 15 residues. The CDR3 sequence is CASSFLAEVAYEQYF. The CDR3, as DNA: TGTGCCAGCAGTTTTCTGGCAGAAGTGGCCTACGAGCAGTACTTC.

The chain links TRBV29-1 to TRBJ2-7; 11 bases fit TRBD2. The germline CDR1 and CDR2 sequences are SQVTM and ANQGSEA. After removal of 2 bases from V and 2 bases from J, the junction contained 8 bases not matched to a gene. The CDR3 contains 16 residues. The CDR3 loop reads CSVERVTSGAAYEQYF. The CDR3 DNA follows: TGCAGCGTTGAAAGGGTGACTAGCGGGGCTGCCTACGAGCAGTACTTC.

This clone was counted between two and nine times. The chain combines TRBV4-2 with TRBJ2-2; TRBD1 agrees at 9 bases. Germline CDR1 is LGHNA and CDR2 is YNFKEQ. V lost 4 bases to trimming and J lost 3 bases; unmatched junction nucleotides: 3. This CDR3 contains 15 residues. CDR3 in amino acids: CASSPQGADTGELFF. As DNA, the CDR3 is TGTGCCAGCAGCCCACAGGGGGCAGACACCGGGGAGCTGTTTTTT.

The chain links TRBV19 to TRBJ2-6; 9 bases line up with TRBD1. CDR3 length: 15 amino acids. The V gene end was trimmed by 4 bases and the J gene end by 9 bases; junction bases not matched to a gene: 7. Germline CDR1 LNHDA, CDR2 SQIVND (reference sequence). CDR3 sequence reads: CASSKLGQGDNVLTF. CDR3 sequence (DNA): TGTGCCAGTAGTAAACTGGGACAGGGTGACAACGTCCTGACTTTC.

The chain uses TRBV7-2 and TRBJ2-5; 11 bases line up with TRBD1. The J segment lost 7 bases and the V segment lost 4 bases, leaving 11 bases of the junction unmatched. CDR1 is SGHTA and CDR2 is FQGNSA in the germline V gene. The CDR3 sequence is 16 residues long. CDR3 loop: CASSWKGTGGIVTQYF. For the CDR3, the DNA is TGTGCCAGCAGCTGGAAGGGGACAGGGGGAATCGTGACCCAGTACTTC.

This clone was counted once. V usage is TRBV11-3 and J usage is TRBJ2-5, with TRBD2 matching over 11 bases. CDR1 is SGHNT, CDR2 YENEEA, per germline. The CDR3 sequence is 16 residues long. Trimming cost V 4 bases and J 5 bases; bases outside gene matches: 9. CDR3 loop: CASSSRTSGFGETQYF. In DNA form, the CDR3 reads TGTGCCAGCAGCTCCCGGACTAGCGGGTTCGGGGAGACCCAGTACTTC.

V and J are TRBV7-9 and TRBJ2-5, with D possibly being TRBD1 (7 bases). Germline CDR1 is SEHNR and CDR2 is FQNEAQ (reference sequence). This CDR3 comprises 15 residues. V gave up 2 bases and J gave up 5 bases, with 15 bases separating them. The CDR3 coding sequence is TGTGCCAGCAGCTTAAGCGGAGGGGGCTTGGAGACCCAGTACTTC. Protein product: CASSLSGGGLETQYF.

This clone was counted only a few times. The chain has TRBV29-1 and TRBJ2-7; 9 nucleotides agree with TRBD1. Germline V gene data show CDR1 as SQVTM and CDR2 as ANQGSEA. Germline trimming cut 6 bases from V and 2 bases from J; bases unmatched to any gene: 5. There are 13 residues in the CDR3. The CDR3 DNA is TGCAGCGTGGGGGACAGGGTTACCTACGAGCAGTACTTC. Translating gives CSVGDRVTYEQYF.

CDR3 nucleotide sequence: TGTGCCAGCAGCAAACCAGGGACAGGGTTTGAAAAACTGTTTTTT. As protein: CASSKPGTGFEKLFF. The V call is TRBV21-1, the J call TRBJ1-4; TRBD1 was called by the table and not checked on the DNA. TRBV21-1 is listed as a pseudogene. The CDR3 is made up of 15 amino acids.

The chain couples TRBV6-5 to TRBJ1-5, with 7 bases lining up with TRBD1. V lost 5 bases, J lost 5 bases, and 9 bases stayed unmatched. Germline V gives CDR1 MNHEY, CDR2 SVGAGI. The CDR3 covers 15 residues. The CDR3 sequence is CASSRGTAGDQPQHF. CDR3 in DNA: TGTGCCAGCAGTCGGGGGACAGCTGGCGATCAGCCCCAGCATTTT.

The genes are TRBV7-8 and TRBJ1-4; D is unresolved. Germline V gene sequence: CDR1 SGHVS, CDR2 FQNEAQ. The CDR3 consists of 14 residues. V was clipped by 5 bases and J by 3 bases, with 10 bases between them. Here the CDR3 DNA reads TGTGCCAGCAGCCGTGTTAGAGCTAATGAAAAACTGTTTTTT. This codes for CASSRVRANEKLFF.

V gene TRBV5-6 combines with J gene TRBJ1-2, with 9 bases fitting TRBD1. V shed 2 bases and J 8 bases; nucleotides not matched to a gene: 4. Germline V gene sequence: CDR1 SGHDT, CDR2 YYEEEE. The CDR3 covers 13 residues. CDR3 nucleotide sequence: TGTGCCAGCAGCTTAACAGGGGGCGCCGGCTACACCTTC. This translates into CASSLTGGAGYTF.

This rearrangement joins TRBV6-6 to TRBJ1-6, with TRBD1 identical over 7 bases. The V segment lost 8 bases and the J segment 7 bases; nucleotides outside the gene matches: 11. Germline V gene data show CDR1 as MNHNY and CDR2 as SVGAGI (reference sequence). The CDR3 is 15 amino acids. This CDR3 reads CASLHNRGWNSPLHF. The CDR3 nucleotides are TGTGCCAGCCTACATAACAGGGGATGGAATTCACCCCTCCACTTT.